This entry is about one T cell receptor (beta chain). Its specificity is unknown. The sample is drawn from a study of identical twins. TCRdb reprocessed the 5' RACE reads with MiXCR, giving one entry per CDR3 protein. The sample includes about 470,000 distinct CDR3 sequences, 20% to 30% seen only once; the top ten take around 3%. The CDR3 has 14 residues. V was shortened by 6 bases and J by 2 bases, with 13 bases between the two germline ends. Looked up from germline, CDR1 is LGHDT and CDR2 is YNNKEL (reference sequence). Study-level points and caveats: Conclusions were drawn cross-sectionally by statistical analysis, without following the same donors. There were fewer insertions in abundant cord blood beta clonotypes, but memory repertoires showed no such pattern.

The same sample was also used in a study of T cells expressing NK-cell markers. From that study: Several of the experiments relied on an anti-gamma-delta TCR antibody so that only alpha-beta TCR T cells were sorted. Several donors showed these clonotypes also leading the CD3+CD56-NKG2C+ fraction.

The receptor comes from a young woman in good health. The V call is TRBV3-1, the J call TRBJ1-1; the D gene is possibly TRBD1 (5 bases). Sequencing input: CD4+ T cells sorted from blood. The CDR3 loop reads CASSSGSGNTEAFF. The CDR3 nucleotides are TGTGCCAGCAGTTCAGGGTCTGGAAACACTGAAGCTTTCTTT.